Below are 17 T cell receptor beta chains sequenced from a single sample in a study of blood T cell repertoires in COVID-19. Produced via immunoSEQ multiplex PCR; TCRdb's table is partial and in-frame only. This sample has about 270,000 clones, with approximately 91% found just once. Specimen: PBMCs or T cells enriched from blood (not recorded which). These receptors all stem from a middle-aged woman with acute COVID-19.

The chain links TRBV2 to TRBJ2-2, with D possibly matching TRBD2 (6 bases). The CDR3 has 16 amino acids. V lost 6 bases, J lost 4 bases, and 18 bases lay in between. Germline lookup yields CDR1 SNHLY and CDR2 FYNNEI. In nucleotides, the CDR3 is TGTGCCAGCAGCCAAACTAGCCCTCGGGGCACCGGGGAGCTGTTTTTT. This translates into CASSQTSPRGTGELFF.

Worth noting for this clone: Additional DNA sequences in this sample encode the identical CDR3. The rearrangement uses TRBV12-3 or TRBV12-4 and TRBJ1-5; perhaps TRBD1 as D (5 bases). The germline V and J ends were trimmed by 5 bases and 7 bases, with 9 bases remaining between them. The length of the CDR3 is 12 residues. The CDR3 DNA is TGTGCCAGCAGTAGGGGAAGGCAGCCCCAGCATTTT. This codes for CASSRGRQPQHF.

The rearrangement links TRBV6-5 to TRBJ2-2, with D possibly being TRBD2 (5 bases). V lost 10 bases and J lost 3, with 6 bases in between. The germline V gene encodes CDR1 MNHEY and CDR2 SVGAGI. The CDR3 runs to 11 residues. The CDR3 reads CANSDTGELFF. In DNA form, the CDR3 reads TGTGCCAATAGCGACACCGGGGAGCTGTTTTTT.

The chain carries TRBV6-5 and TRBJ1-3; D is possibly TRBD1 (5 bases). Trimming took off 7 bases at V and 0 bases at J, with 10 bases between the two ends. Germline V gene data show CDR1 as MNHEY and CDR2 as SVGAGI. The CDR3 length is 14 residues. The chain's CDR3 is CASTTGGSGNTIYF. The CDR3, as DNA: TGTGCCAGCACCACAGGCGGCTCTGGAAACACCATATATTTT.

The CDR3 region has the DNA TGTGCCAGCAGCGTCCCCGGGACAAAATCGGCAGATACGCAGTATTTT. Its protein product is CASSVPGTKSADTQYF. This rearrangement joins TRBV7-9 to TRBJ2-3; a weak D match, TRBD1 (6 bases). Deletions cut 5 bases from V and 4 bases from J, with 19 bases between. The CDR3 length is 16 residues. The germline V gene has CDR1 SEHNR and CDR2 FQNEAQ (reference sequence). Complete variable domain (other parts from reference TRBV7-9 and TRBJ2-3): DTGVSQNPRHKITKRGQNVTFRCDPISEHNRLYWYRQTLGQGPEFLTYFQNEAQLEKSRLLSDRFSAERPKGSFSTLEIQRTEQGDSAMYLCASSVPGTKSADTQYFGPGTRLTVL.

V and J are TRBV18 and TRBJ2-1; no reliable D call. CDR3 length: 14 amino acids. Germline V CDR1 and CDR2: KGHSH, LQKENI. Trimming shortened V by 0 bases and J by 6 bases, and 9 bases separated the two germline ends. CDR3 loop: CASSPPARSNEQFF. CDR3 nucleotides: TGTGCCAGCTCACCACCGGCTCGGAGCAATGAGCAGTTCTTC.

This clone was observed a single time. The chain is built from TRBV2 and TRBJ1-3, with D unclear. CDR3 size: 14 residues. CDR1 and CDR2 from the germline V gene are SNHLY and FYNNEI. V shed 8 bases and J shed 2 bases, with 13 bases lying between them. CDR3 amino acids: CASGPGNPGNTIYF. In DNA, the CDR3 is TGTGCCAGCGGTCCGGGAAATCCTGGAAACACCATATATTTT.

This clone appeared once. The same CDR3 also results from other DNA sequences found in this sample. The chain is built from TRBV28 and TRBJ2-7, with 7 bases identical to TRBD1. CDR1 is MDHEN and CDR2 is SYDVKM in the germline V gene. V shed 2 bases and J 0 bases; nucleotides not matched to a gene: 4. The CDR3 contains 15 residues. In nucleotides, the CDR3 is TGTGCCAGCAGTTTACCCGGGACAGCCTCCTACGAGCAGTACTTC. Encoded protein: CASSLPGTASYEQYF.

The V gene is TRBV15, the J gene TRBJ2-3; 9 bases fit TRBD1. From germline, CDR1 is LNHNV and CDR2 YYDKDF (reference sequence). The V gene end was trimmed by 8 bases and the J gene end by 4 bases; junction bases not matched to a gene: 10. This CDR3 spans 15 amino acids. CDR3 loop: CATGLGTGSADTQYF. CDR3 nucleotides: TGTGCCACCGGGTTGGGGACAGGGTCAGCAGATACGCAGTATTTT.

The chain combines TRBV9 with TRBJ2-1; TRBD2 matches at 8 bases. The CDR3 spans 15 residues. V dropped 5 bases and J dropped 3; count of bases not matched to a gene: 7. CDR1 and CDR2 (germline): SGDLS, YYNGEE. The CDR3 DNA follows: TGTGCCAGCAGTGCAAGCGGGAGCCTCTACAATGAGCAGTTCTTC. Its protein product is CASSASGSLYNEQFF.

The chain joins TRBV21-1 to TRBJ1-4. TRBV21-1 is an annotated pseudogene. The CDR3 totals 18 residues. The CDR3 nucleotides read TGTGCCAGCAGCAAAGGCGGGACCCCGGATACAACTAATGAAAAACTGTTTTTT. Translated, it gives CASSKGGTPDTTNEKLFF.

The chain couples TRBV11-2 to TRBJ2-1, with a possible D match to TRBD2 (6 bases). The CDR3 runs to 13 residues. Per the germline V gene, CDR1 is SGHAT and CDR2 is FQNNGV. V was trimmed by 5 bases and J by 15 bases, leaving 20 bases between them. CDR3 DNA: TGTGCCAGCAGCCCCCAAAGACTCGGGGGTCGGTTCTTC. Translation: CASSPQRLGGRFF.

The chain is built from TRBV6-2 or TRBV6-3 and TRBJ2-7, with 10 bases that match TRBD2. V was clipped by 2 bases and J by 4 bases; unmatched bases: 5. Germline CDR1 and CDR2: MNHEY and SVGEGT. This CDR3 is built from 15 residues. CDR3 coding DNA: TGTGCCAGCAGTTACAGAGCGGGAGGGGCATACGAGCAGTACTTC. Protein: CASSYRAGGAYEQYF.

The chain is built from TRBV12-5 and TRBJ2-1; 9 positions agree with TRBD2. V trimming: 5 bases; J trimming: 3 bases; junction bases outside the gene matches: 14. The V gene's germline CDR1 is LGHNT and CDR2 FRNRAP. The CDR3 length is 18 residues. CDR3: CASGAPSSGSAYYNEQFF. CDR3 coding DNA: TGTGCTAGTGGTGCACCGAGTAGCGGGAGTGCGTACTACAATGAGCAGTTCTTC.

The chain couples TRBV19 to TRBJ1-3; D is unclear. The length of the CDR3 is 13 residues. Trimming took off 5 bases at V and 4 bases at J, with 9 bases between the two ends. Looked up from germline, CDR1 is LNHDA and CDR2 is SQIVND (reference sequence). The CDR3 spells CASSSSVGNTIYF. CDR3 DNA: TGTGCCAGTAGTTCGTCAGTGGGAAACACCATATATTTT.

The rearrangement links TRBV29-1 to TRBJ1-3, with a tentative D call TRBD1 (6 bases). This CDR3 has 14 residues. Germline CDR1 SQVTM, CDR2 ANQGSEA. Trimming took off 5 bases at V and 2 bases at J, with 13 bases between the two ends. The CDR3 protein is CSVYTRDTGNTIYF. DNA for the CDR3: TGCAGCGTTTATACCCGGGACACTGGAAACACCATATATTTT.

V usage is TRBV10-3 and J usage is TRBJ2-1; 7 bases fit TRBD2. Trimming cost V 2 bases and J 6 bases; bases outside gene matches: 7. The CDR3 covers 15 residues. Germline assignment: CDR1 ENHRY and CDR2 SYGVKD. The CDR3, as DNA: TGTGCCATCAGTGAGCGGGGCGGGAGAGGCAATGAGCAGTTCTTC. This sequence encodes CAISERGGRGNEQFF.